This TCR beta chain was documented in a study of T cells in narcolepsy. Study as a whole: Patients with NT1 or NT2 and healthy control donors were enrolled. Study-wide results and limits: Reportedly, autoreactive clonotypes were serially detected in patients' blood but not controls'.

As concerns this clone: The antigen is unknown.

Trimming pared 10 bases from V and 1 base from J, leaving 14 bases between. This CDR3 region has 15 residues. From germline, CDR1 is MNHNS and CDR2 SASEGT. TCRdb keeps only in-frame clones here, not all; method: immunoSEQ multiplex PCR. Here the sample spans about 32,000 clones, roughly three quarters being singletons. This chain uses TRBV6-1 with TRBJ2-6, with no clear D. The sequence was obtained from a human donor in good health. Input material: memory (CD45RA-) CD4+ T cells from blood. The DNA of the CDR3 is TGTGCCACCCTGAGTTGGGGATCTGGGGCCAACGTCCTGACTTTC. Amino acids: CATLSWGSGANVLTF.